A single sample is the source of the 17 T cell receptor beta chains below, sequenced in a study of blood T cell repertoires in COVID-19. Sequencing used immunoSEQ multiplex PCR; TCRdb keeps in-frame clones, though not all of them. The data contain 300,000 or so clones, roughly nine tenths of them singletons. The sample taken for sequencing was peripheral blood. These receptors originate from a woman in her twenties or thirties with COVID-19, enrolled during active disease.

This chain links TRBV5-4 with TRBJ2-5; 13 bases match TRBD2. The CDR3 sequence is 14 residues long. The V segment lost 4 bases and the J segment 5 bases; nucleotides outside the gene matches: 2. CDR1 SGHNT and CDR2 YYREEE come from the germline V gene (reference sequence). CDR3: CASSRLAGGETQYF. DNA of the CDR3: TGTGCCAGCAGCCGACTAGCGGGAGGTGAGACCCAGTACTTC. Full variable domain (rest looked up from reference TRBV5-4 and TRBJ2-5): ETGVTQSPTHLIKTRGQQVTLRCSSQSGHNTVSWYQQALGQGPQFIFQYYREEENGRGNFPPRFSGLQFPNYSSELNVNALELDDSALYLCASSRLAGGETQYFGPGTRLLVL.

This chain uses TRBV10-3 with TRBJ1-4; the match to TRBD1 covers 8 bases. The J segment lost 7 bases and the V segment lost 6 bases, leaving 7 bases of the junction unmatched. This CDR3 region has 14 residues. Germline V gives CDR1 ENHRY, CDR2 SYGVKD. The CDR3 spells CAIRDGQGTEKLFF. The CDR3 nucleotides read TGTGCCATCAGGGACGGACAGGGAACTGAAAAACTGTTTTTT.

The rearrangement joins TRBV27 to TRBJ2-7, with TRBD2 matching 9 bases. CDR1 and CDR2 from the germline V gene are MNHEY and SMNVEV (reference sequence). The V gene end was trimmed by 5 bases and the J gene end by 2 bases; junction bases not matched to a gene: 4. The CDR3 is 14 residues long. The CDR3 DNA reads TGTGCCAGCAGTAGGCTAGCGGGACCCTACGAGCAGTACTTC. Protein product: CASSRLAGPYEQYF.

The chain links TRBV11-3 to TRBJ1-2; tentative D call: TRBD1 (6 bases). Germline V gene lookup returns CDR1 SGHNT and CDR2 YENEEA. The CDR3 spans 12 residues. V lost 4 bases and J 8 bases, leaving 11 bases between the germline ends. The CDR3 nucleotides read TGTGCCAGCAGCTCCTACAGGGTCGGCTACACCTTC. Its protein is CASSSYRVGYTF.

The chain has TRBV27 and TRBJ2-7; D may be TRBD1 (6 bases). The CDR3 totals 15 residues. V was cut by 5 bases and J by 4 bases, with 18 bases left in between. Looked up from germline, CDR1 is MNHEY and CDR2 is SMNVEV (reference sequence). In DNA form, the CDR3 reads TGTGCCAGCAGTCTGCAAGGGCAGGGGACATACGAGCAGTACTTC. This codes for CASSLQGQGTYEQYF.

The gene calls are TRBV15 and TRBJ2-1; the D is unclear. Germline-derived CDR1 and CDR2 are LNHNV and YYDKDF (reference sequence). The CDR3 extends over 14 amino acids. V shed 1 base and J shed 3 bases, with 7 bases lying between them. The CDR3 here is CATSRGALYNEQFF. The CDR3, as DNA: TGTGCCACCAGCAGAGGGGCCCTCTACAATGAGCAGTTCTTC.

The chain has TRBV11-2 and TRBJ2-7; D is perhaps TRBD2 (5 bases). CDR1 is SGHAT, CDR2 FQNNGV, per germline. V was trimmed by 5 bases and J by 5 bases, leaving 16 bases between them. The CDR3 totals 14 residues. The CDR3 reads CASSPRGGSNEQYF. The CDR3 DNA follows: TGTGCCAGCAGCCCCAGAGGTGGGAGCAACGAGCAGTACTTC.

V and J are TRBV3-1 (or the pseudogene TRBV3-2) and TRBJ2-3; 7 bases are a match to TRBD1. CDR3 length equals 14 residues. CDR1 and CDR2 from the germline V gene are LGHDT and YNNKEL (reference sequence). J was trimmed by 5 bases and V by 3 bases; bases with no gene match: 5. CDR3 in amino acids: CASSQSPGGDTQYF. DNA of the CDR3: TGTGCCAGCAGCCAGTCCCCAGGGGGAGATACGCAGTATTTT.

Concerning this clone: Other DNA sequences of this sample code for an identical CDR3. The DNA of the CDR3 is TGTGCCAGTAGCCCGACAGGGGCTGGGGCCAACGTCCTGACTTTC. Its protein is CASSPTGAGANVLTF. The chain carries TRBV19 and TRBJ2-6; TRBD1 agrees at 8 bases. The trim removed 6 bases at V and 2 bases at J, leaving 3 bases unmatched. Germline assignment: CDR1 LNHDA and CDR2 SQIVND (reference sequence). CDR3 size: 15 residues.

The chain employs TRBV28 and TRBJ1-4, with 8 bases lining up with TRBD1. Per germline, CDR1 MDHEN and CDR2 SYDVKM. This CDR3 has 16 residues. V lost 5 bases, J lost 8 bases, and 13 bases stayed unmatched. The CDR3 DNA reads TGTGCCAGCAGTACAGGGGGGGGCGGAATGAGGGAAAAACTGTTTTTT. Translated, it gives CASSTGGGGMREKLFF.

This clone has only one observation. V gene TRBV7-9 combines with J gene TRBJ2-3, with D perhaps matching TRBD1 (6 bases). Trimming pared 4 bases from V and 2 bases from J, leaving 19 bases between. The CDR3 runs to 17 residues. CDR1 is SEHNR and CDR2 is FQNEAQ in the germline V gene (reference sequence). The CDR3 reads CASSSRMRQVLTDTQYF. Written as DNA, the CDR3 is TGTGCCAGCAGCTCCAGAATGAGACAGGTACTCACAGATACGCAGTATTTT.

Here the CDR3 DNA reads TGCAGCGCTAGCGGGAGTGGGAATGAGCAGTTCTTC. Encoded protein: CSASGSGNEQFF. This chain connects TRBV29-1 to TRBJ2-1, with 10 bases lining up with TRBD2. The V segment lost 7 bases and the J segment 7 bases; nucleotides outside the gene matches: 4. The germline gives CDR1 SQVTM, CDR2 ANQGSEA. This CDR3 comprises 12 residues.

J is TRBJ2-1 and V is TRBV6-2 or TRBV6-3; 8 positions agree with TRBD2. Germline lookup yields CDR1 MNHEY and CDR2 SVGEGT. The CDR3 consists of 16 residues. The J segment lost 4 bases and the V segment lost 2 bases, leaving 7 bases of the junction unmatched. The CDR3 protein is CASSYPDSGDYNEQFF. The CDR3 DNA sequence: TGTGCCAGCAGTTACCCAGATAGCGGGGATTACAATGAGCAGTTCTTC.

The chain carries TRBV2 and TRBJ1-1; perhaps TRBD1 as D (6 bases). The CDR3 loop spans 15 amino acids. V was pared by 3 bases and J by 4 bases, with 15 bases between. Germline CDR1 SNHLY, CDR2 FYNNEI. CDR3 bases: TGTGCCAGCAGTGAGGTAAACAGGGTACTCACTGAAGCTTTCTTT. Amino acid sequence: CASSEVNRVLTEAFF.

The J gene is TRBJ2-2, the V gene TRBV28; 9 bases line up with TRBD2. This CDR3 has 14 amino acids. Per the germline V gene, CDR1 is MDHEN and CDR2 is SYDVKM. V trimming: 7 bases; J trimming: 3 bases; junction bases outside the gene matches: 3. This CDR3 is CASKASGDTGELFF. CDR3 DNA: TGTGCCAGCAAGGCTAGCGGGGACACCGGGGAGCTGTTTTTT.

The chain has TRBV2 and TRBJ1-2; weak D call: TRBD1 (5 bases). This CDR3 has 13 residues. The V gene lost 8 bases and the J gene lost 2 bases, with 12 bases spanning the gap. The germline CDR1 and CDR2 sequences are SNHLY and FYNNEI. For the CDR3, the DNA is TGTGCCAGCTCACGACAGCCGAACTATGGCTACACCTTC. Its protein is CASSRQPNYGYTF. Filled out from reference TRBV2 and TRBJ1-2, the complete variable domain reads EPEVTQTPSHQVTQMGQEVILRCVPISNHLYFYWYRQILGQKVEFLVSFYNNEISEKSEIFDDQFSVERPDGSNFTLKIRSTKLEDSAMYFCASSRQPNYGYTFGSGTRLTVV.

The genes are TRBV28 and TRBJ1-2, with 7 positions matching TRBD1. The germline V gene has CDR1 MDHEN and CDR2 SYDVKM. Unmatched junction bases numbered 9, after V lost 6 bases and J lost 8 bases. There are 13 residues in the CDR3. The CDR3 here is CASRTTGDGGYTF. Here the CDR3 DNA reads TGTGCCAGCAGAACAACAGGGGATGGGGGCTACACCTTC.